The 9 T cell receptor beta chains given below trace back to one sample, sequenced in a study of a mutant IDH1 vaccine in newly diagnosed glioma. Sample time point: week 35, safety follow-up. Every single dose of the vaccine, 300 ug of mutant IDH1 20-mer peptide, came with topical imiquimod. Assay used: immunoSEQ multiplex PCR; TCRdb lists only in-frame clones, some missing. The repertoire has over 45,000 clones, roughly four fifths of them found once; the top ten carry 10% to 15%. Which antigens these TCRs recognize remains unknown. The input for sequencing was PBMCs, taken from a glioma patient whose treatment included an IDH1 peptide vaccine. These receptors were taken from a man aged 40-50 years with glioma.

This clone was observed a handful of times. V is TRBV29-1 and J is TRBJ1-5; D call uncertain. The CDR3 totals 14 residues. Trimming left V 5 bases short and J 0 bases short, with 11 bases between. Germline CDR1 and CDR2: SQVTM and ANQGSEA. CDR3 in DNA: TGCAGCGTTTCGGCGGGGTATAGCAATCAGCCCCAGCATTTT. Translated, it gives CSVSAGYSNQPQHF.

This sequence joins TRBV6-1 and TRBJ1-2; TRBD1 might be the D (5 bases). The germline gives CDR1 MNHNS, CDR2 SASEGT. Trimming cost V 3 bases and J 1 base, with 12 bases left between them. This CDR3 is 15 amino acids long. The chain's CDR3 is CASSEDTRGNYGYTF. The CDR3 DNA follows: TGTGCCAGCAGTGAGGACACTCGAGGTAACTATGGCTACACCTTC.

This chain connects TRBV7-9 to TRBJ1-1; D perhaps matches TRBD1 (6 bases). The V end lost 3 bases, the J end lost 1 base, and 12 bases lay between the germline ends. CDR1 and CDR2 from the germline V gene are SEHNR and FQNEAQ (reference sequence). This CDR3 contains 15 residues. The CDR3 DNA reads as TGTGCCAGCAGCTTTCAAGGGGGAGGGAACACTGAAGCTTTCTTT. Its protein product is CASSFQGGGNTEAFF.

DNA of the CDR3: TGTGCCAGCAGTGAGTCTGAGGGATACTATGGCTACACCTTC. It codes for CASSESEGYYGYTF. The rearrangement links TRBV6-1 to TRBJ1-2, with D unresolved. Between the trimmed V and J ends, which lost 3 bases and 3 bases, there was a span of 11 bases. There are 14 residues in the CDR3. From germline, CDR1 is MNHNS and CDR2 SASEGT.

This chain links TRBV19 with TRBJ1-1, with D possibly being TRBD1 (5 bases). The CDR3 contains 14 residues. Trimming removed 3 bases at V and 2 bases at J, with 10 bases between. Germline V gene lookup returns CDR1 LNHDA and CDR2 SQIVND (reference sequence). CDR3 in amino acids: CASSIWQGNTEAFF. DNA for the CDR3: TGTGCCAGTAGTATTTGGCAGGGTAACACTGAAGCTTTCTTT.

The sample holds a few counts of this clone. The chain recombines TRBV29-1 with TRBJ1-1; 9 positions match TRBD1. The CDR3 has 14 amino acids. Looked up from germline, CDR1 is SQVTM and CDR2 is ANQGSEA. Trimming took 6 bases from V and 11 from J; bases not matched to a gene: 16. The CDR3 loop reads CSVHFGTGNLLAFF. As DNA, the CDR3 is TGCAGCGTGCACTTCGGGACAGGGAATTTGCTCGCTTTCTTT.

The rearrangement links TRBV11-2 to TRBJ2-7; TRBD2 matches at 11 bases. The germline V gene encodes CDR1 SGHAT and CDR2 FQNNGV. The CDR3 has 16 residues. The V and J ends lost 6 bases and 3 bases, in that order; junction bases with no gene match: 10. In nucleotides, the CDR3 is TGTGCCAGCAGACAAATCTCCGGGACTAGCGGCTACGAGCAGTACTTC. It yields the protein CASRQISGTSGYEQYF.

The genes are TRBV13 and TRBJ2-3; D remains ambiguous. Trimming took off 3 bases at V and 5 bases at J, with 9 bases between the two ends. This CDR3 is 13 amino acids long. Germline V lookup: CDR1 PRHDT, CDR2 FYEKMQ (reference sequence). The CDR3 bases are TGTGCCAGCAGCTTGCGAGCGAGAGATACGCAGTATTTT. This sequence encodes CASSLRARDTQYF. Full variable domain (rest looked up from reference TRBV13 and TRBJ2-3): AAGVIQSPRHLIKEKRETATLKCYPIPRHDTVYWYQQGPGQDPQFLISFYEKMQSDKGSIPDRFSAQQFSDYHSELNMSSLELGDSALYFCASSLRARDTQYFGPGTRLTVL.

The J gene is TRBJ2-3, the V gene TRBV5-5; D unresolved. Germline V gene data show CDR1 as SGHKS and CDR2 as YYEKEE (reference sequence). Trimming removed 5 bases from V and 3 bases from J, with 16 bases in between. This CDR3 spans 15 amino acids. The CDR3 sequence is CASSLGSAGTDTQYF. The CDR3, as DNA: TGTGCCAGCAGTCTGGGGTCAGCTGGGACAGATACGCAGTATTTT.